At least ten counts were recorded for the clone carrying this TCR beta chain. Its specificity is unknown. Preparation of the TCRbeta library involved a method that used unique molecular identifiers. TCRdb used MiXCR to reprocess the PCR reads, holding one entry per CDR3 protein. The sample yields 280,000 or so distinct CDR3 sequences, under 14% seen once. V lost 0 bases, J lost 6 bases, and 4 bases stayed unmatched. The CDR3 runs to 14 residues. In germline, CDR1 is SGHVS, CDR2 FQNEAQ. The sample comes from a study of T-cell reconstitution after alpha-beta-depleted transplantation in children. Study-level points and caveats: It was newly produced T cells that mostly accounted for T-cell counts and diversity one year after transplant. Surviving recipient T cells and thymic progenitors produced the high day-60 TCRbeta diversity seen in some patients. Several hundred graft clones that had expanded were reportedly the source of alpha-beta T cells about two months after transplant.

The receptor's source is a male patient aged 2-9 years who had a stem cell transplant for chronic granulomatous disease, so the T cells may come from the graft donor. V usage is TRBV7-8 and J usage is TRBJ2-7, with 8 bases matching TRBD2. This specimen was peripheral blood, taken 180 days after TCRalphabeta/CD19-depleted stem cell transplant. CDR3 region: CASSLAGLAGEQYF. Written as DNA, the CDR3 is TGTGCCAGCAGCTTAGCTGGACTAGCCGGCGAGCAGTACTTC.